The T cell receptor (beta chain) under discussion was sequenced for a study of T cell responses to AZD1222 COVID-19 vaccine. Whole-study results and caveats: White British ancestry dominated among donors, who included more females, and clonal diversity was possibly underestimated.

The table came from immunoSEQ multiplex PCR; TCRdb's copy has only in-frame clones and leaves some out. Of 140,000 or so clones listed, over 75% were seen once; the top ten hold roughly 1.7%. Concerning this clone: The antigen remains unidentified.

CDR1 and CDR2 (germline): MNHEY, SVGAGI. The ends lost 0 bases at V and 4 bases at J; junction bases unmatched: 1. The CDR3 is 15 amino acids. The source is an adult in good health. Sequenced here: peripheral blood, sampled on day 0 of AZD1222 vaccination. This rearrangement joins TRBV6-5 to TRBJ2-7; 12 nucleotides align to TRBD1. This CDR3 is CASSYSGQGAYEQYF. CDR3 nucleotides: TGTGCCAGCAGTTACTCGGGACAGGGGGCTTACGAGCAGTACTTC.